Listed below are T cell receptor beta chains from one sample, sequenced in a study of T cell responses to AZD1222 COVID-19 vaccine. Only in-frame clones appear in the TCRdb table, and some are missing; sequencing was by immunoSEQ multiplex PCR. The sample has 150,000 to 250,000 clones, approximately 93% seen once. This specimen was peripheral blood, taken 28 days after the second AZD1222 dose. The receptors come from an adult who received the AZD1222 COVID-19 vaccine. CDR3s include the opening cysteine and the closing phenylalanine or tryptophan. The D gene is left open where the match is weak. Clone size appears in some rows only: once, few, many, or a class for an expanded clone.

TRBD1	TRBV5-1	TRBJ1-3	.	TGCGCCAGCAGGTCGGACAGGGTTCCTGGAAACACCATATATTTT	CASRSDRVPGNTIYF
.	TRBV9	TRBJ2-7	.	TGTGCCAGCAGCCCTGAACAGGGGAGGTCCTACGAGCAGTACTTC	CASSPEQGRSYEQYF
.	TRBV20-1	TRBJ1-1	.	TGCAGTGCCCCTCCCCGGGTAGGAGCTTTCTTT	CSAPPRVGAFF
TRBD2	TRBV5-1	TRBJ2-1	.	TGCGCCAGCAGCTTGGGTGGGACTAGCGTTTGGAATGAGCAGTTCTTC	CASSLGGTSVWNEQFF
.	TRBV5-1	TRBJ1-2	few	TGCGCCAGCAGCTTACAGGGAACCAGTTCTAACTATGGCTACACCTTC	CASSLQGTSSNYGYTF
TRBD2	TRBV7-8	TRBJ2-2	.	TGTGCCAGCAGCTTAGCGGAGGGTAGCGGGGGATACCCGAACACCGGGGAGCTGTTTTTT	CASSLAEGSGGYPNTGELFF
.	TRBV5-1	TRBJ2-7	.	TGCGCCAGCAGCTTCTCCGGCGGGTCCTCCTACGAGCAGTACTTC	CASSFSGGSSYEQYF
.	TRBV5-1	TRBJ1-4	.	TGCGCCAGCAGCCTCAGGGAAGCTAATGAAAAACTGTTTTTT	CASSLREANEKLFF
TRBD1	TRBV5-6	TRBJ2-2	.	TGTGCCAGCAGCTTGGGGGACAGGAACACCGGGGAGCTGTTTTTT	CASSLGDRNTGELFF
.	TRBV5-1	TRBJ1-1	.	TGCGCCAGCAGCTTGTTATCGGGACAAAACACTGAAGCTTTCTTT	CASSLLSGQNTEAFF
.	TRBV28	TRBJ1-3	.	TGTGCCAGCAGTGAACACAGGGCTGGAAACACCATATATTTT	CASSEHRAGNTIYF
TRBD1	TRBV5-4	TRBJ2-3	.	TGTGCCAGCAGCTGGGGGACAGGGGGCAAGGGCACAGATACGCAGTATTTT	CASSWGTGGKGTDTQYF
.	TRBV6-5	TRBJ2-1	.	TGTGCCAGCGCTCAGCGAGCACTTTCTCCCAATGAGCAGTTCTTC	CASAQRALSPNEQFF
TRBD2	TRBV11-3	TRBJ2-2	.	TGTGCCAGCCACAAACACGGGGGGATGAACACCGGGGAGCTGTTTTTT	CASHKHGGMNTGELFF
.	TRBV9	TRBJ1-1	.	TGTGCCAGCAGGGACCTCGCCGGGACGGCTTTCTTT	CASRDLAGTAFF
TRBD1	TRBV19	TRBJ2-6	.	TGTGCCAGTAGTTTTCCCCGGACAGGGACCTCTGGGGCCAACGTCCTGACTTTC	CASSFPRTGTSGANVLTF
.	TRBV15	TRBJ1-3	.	TGTGCCACCAGCAGAGTTAAAGTTAACTCTGGAAACACCATATATTTT	CATSRVKVNSGNTIYF
TRBD1	TRBV4-1	TRBJ1-2	.	TGCGCCAGCAGCCAAGGTTTTCTAGGGGGCGGCTATGGCTACACCTTC	CASSQGFLGGGYGYTF